The T cell receptor beta chain described here comes from a study of graft-versus-host responses after intestinal transplantation. Study-wide context: Recipients obtained multivisceral, liver-intestinal, or isolated intestinal transplants.

CDR3 length equals 13 residues. The V gene end was trimmed by 5 bases and the J gene end by 10 bases; junction bases not matched to a gene: 10. Germline assignment: CDR1 SSHAT and CDR2 FNYEAQ (reference sequence). The table came from immunoSEQ multiplex PCR; TCRdb's copy has only in-frame clones and leaves some out. The sample lists approximately 20,000 clones; around 72% were seen once. Processing of graft tissue released intraepithelial and lamina propria lymphocytes. The source is a human patient who received an intestinal transplant, so some T cells may come from the graft donor. The sequencing used ileum tissue, collected approximately 3 weeks after intestinal transplant. This chain joins TRBV7-7 and TRBJ2-5; 7 nucleotides agree with TRBD2. In nucleotides, the CDR3 is TGTGCCAGCAGCGACACGACGCGGGGGAGCCAGTACTTC. Its protein product is CASSDTTRGSQYF. Using reference TRBV7-7 and TRBJ2-5 for the parts outside the CDR3, the full variable domain is GAGVSQSPRYKVTKRGQDVTLRCDPISSHATLYWYQQALGQGPEFLTYFNYEAQPDKSGLPSDRFSAERPEGSISTLTIQRTEQRDSAMYRCASSDTTRGSQYFGPGTRLLVL.